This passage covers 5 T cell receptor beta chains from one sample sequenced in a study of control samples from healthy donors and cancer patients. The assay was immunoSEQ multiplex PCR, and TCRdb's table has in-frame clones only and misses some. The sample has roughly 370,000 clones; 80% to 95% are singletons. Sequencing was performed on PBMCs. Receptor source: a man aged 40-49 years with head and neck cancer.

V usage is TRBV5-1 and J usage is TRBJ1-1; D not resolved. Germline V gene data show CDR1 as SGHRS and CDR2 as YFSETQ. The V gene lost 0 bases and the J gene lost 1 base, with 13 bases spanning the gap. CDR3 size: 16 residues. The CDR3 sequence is CASSLVVRLPNTEAFF. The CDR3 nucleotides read TGCGCCAGCAGCTTGGTAGTCCGCCTCCCGAACACTGAAGCTTTCTTT.

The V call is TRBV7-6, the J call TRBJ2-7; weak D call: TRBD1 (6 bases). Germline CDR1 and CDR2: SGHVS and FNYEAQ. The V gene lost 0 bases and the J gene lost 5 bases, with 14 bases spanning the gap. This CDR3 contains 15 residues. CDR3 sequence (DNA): TGTGCCAGCAGCTTAGCCGGCAGGGGAGTCCACGAGCAGTACTTC. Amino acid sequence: CASSLAGRGVHEQYF.

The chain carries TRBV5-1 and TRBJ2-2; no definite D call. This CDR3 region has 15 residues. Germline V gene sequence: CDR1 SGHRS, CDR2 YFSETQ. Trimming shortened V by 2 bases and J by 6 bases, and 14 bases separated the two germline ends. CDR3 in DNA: TGCGCCAGCAGCTTCCGGTCCCGAGGCGCCGGGGAGCTGTTTTTT. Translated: CASSFRSRGAGELFF. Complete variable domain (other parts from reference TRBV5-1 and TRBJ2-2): KAGVTQTPRYLIKTRGQQVTLSCSPISGHRSVSWYQQTPGQGLQFLFEYFSETQRNKGNFPGRFSGRQFSNSRSEMNVSTLELGDSALYLCASSFRSRGAGELFFGEGSRLTVL.

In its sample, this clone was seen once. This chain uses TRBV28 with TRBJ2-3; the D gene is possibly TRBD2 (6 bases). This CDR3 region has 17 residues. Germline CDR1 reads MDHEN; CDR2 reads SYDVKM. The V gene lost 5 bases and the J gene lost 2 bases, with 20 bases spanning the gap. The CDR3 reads CASSPLRFLADTDTQYF. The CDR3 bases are TGTGCCAGCAGTCCCCTACGTTTCTTAGCGGACACAGATACGCAGTATTTT.

Here the CDR3 reads CASSSRQNYEQYF. CDR3 sequence (DNA): TGTGCCAGCAGCAGCCGACAGAACTACGAGCAGTACTTC. V usage is TRBV7-9 and J usage is TRBJ2-7; TRBD1 might be the D (5 bases). The CDR3 sequence is 13 residues long. Germline V gene data show CDR1 as SEHNR and CDR2 as FQNEAQ (reference sequence). The V end lost 5 bases, the J end lost 3 bases, and 11 bases lay between the germline ends.